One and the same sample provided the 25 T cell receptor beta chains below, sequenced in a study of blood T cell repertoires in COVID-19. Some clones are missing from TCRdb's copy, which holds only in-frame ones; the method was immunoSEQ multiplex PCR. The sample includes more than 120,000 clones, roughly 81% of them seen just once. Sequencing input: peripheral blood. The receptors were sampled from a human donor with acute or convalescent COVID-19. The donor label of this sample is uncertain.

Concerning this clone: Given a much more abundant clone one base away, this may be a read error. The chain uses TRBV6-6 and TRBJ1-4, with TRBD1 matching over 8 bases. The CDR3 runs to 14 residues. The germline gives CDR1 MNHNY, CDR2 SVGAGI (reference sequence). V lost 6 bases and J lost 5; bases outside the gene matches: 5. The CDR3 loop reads CASSPRTGNEKLFF. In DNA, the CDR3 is TGTGCCAGCAGCCCCCGGACAGGGAATGAAAAACTGTTTTTT.

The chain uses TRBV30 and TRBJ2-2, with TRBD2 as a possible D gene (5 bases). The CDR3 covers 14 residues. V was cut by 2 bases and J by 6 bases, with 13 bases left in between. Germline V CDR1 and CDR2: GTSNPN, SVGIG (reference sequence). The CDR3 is CAWSLVGEAGELFF. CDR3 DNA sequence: TGTGCCTGGAGTCTCGTGGGAGAGGCCGGGGAGCTGTTTTTT.

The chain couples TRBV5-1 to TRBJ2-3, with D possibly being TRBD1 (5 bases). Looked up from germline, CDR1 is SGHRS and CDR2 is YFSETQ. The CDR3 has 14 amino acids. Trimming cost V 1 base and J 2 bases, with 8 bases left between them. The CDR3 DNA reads TGCGCCAGCAGCTTGTCAGGGCCCACAGATACGCAGTATTTT. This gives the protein CASSLSGPTDTQYF. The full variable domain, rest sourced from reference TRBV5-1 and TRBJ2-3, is KAGVTQTPRYLIKTRGQQVTLSCSPISGHRSVSWYQQTPGQGLQFLFEYFSETQRNKGNFPGRFSGRQFSNSRSEMNVSTLELGDSALYLCASSLSGPTDTQYFGPGTRLTVL.

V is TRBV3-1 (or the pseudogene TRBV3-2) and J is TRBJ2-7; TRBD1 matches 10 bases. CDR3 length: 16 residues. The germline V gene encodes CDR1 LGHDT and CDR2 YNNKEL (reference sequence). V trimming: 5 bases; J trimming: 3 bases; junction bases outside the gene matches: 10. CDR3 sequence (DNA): TGTGCCAGCAGCAAACGGGGGGGGACAGGGGACTACGAGCAGTACTTC. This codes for CASSKRGGTGDYEQYF.

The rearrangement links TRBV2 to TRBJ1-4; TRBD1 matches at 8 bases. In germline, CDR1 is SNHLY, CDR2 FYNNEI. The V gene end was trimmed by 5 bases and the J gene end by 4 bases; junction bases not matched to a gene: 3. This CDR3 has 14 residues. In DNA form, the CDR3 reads TGTGCCAGCAGTTCCGACAGGGGTAATGAAAAACTGTTTTTT. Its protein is CASSSDRGNEKLFF.

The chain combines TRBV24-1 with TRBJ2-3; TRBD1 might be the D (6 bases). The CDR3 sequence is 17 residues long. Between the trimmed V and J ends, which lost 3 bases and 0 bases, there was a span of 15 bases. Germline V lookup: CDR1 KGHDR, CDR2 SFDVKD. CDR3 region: CATSDAYREGSTDTQYF. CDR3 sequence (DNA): TGTGCCACCAGTGATGCCTACAGGGAAGGGAGCACAGATACGCAGTATTTT.

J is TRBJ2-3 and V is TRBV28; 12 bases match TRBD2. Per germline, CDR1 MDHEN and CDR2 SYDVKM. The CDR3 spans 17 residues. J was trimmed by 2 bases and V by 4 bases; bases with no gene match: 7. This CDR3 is CASSSPTSGGDTDTQYF. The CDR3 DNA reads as TGTGCCAGCAGTTCCCCGACTAGCGGGGGAGACACAGATACGCAGTATTTT.

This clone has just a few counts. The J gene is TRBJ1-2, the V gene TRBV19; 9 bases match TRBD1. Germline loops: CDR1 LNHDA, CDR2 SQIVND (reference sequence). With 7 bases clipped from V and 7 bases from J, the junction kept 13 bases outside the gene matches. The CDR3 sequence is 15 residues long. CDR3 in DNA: TGTGCCAGTACCCCCCGAAACAGGGGGCCGAGTGGCTACACCTTC. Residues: CASTPRNRGPSGYTF.

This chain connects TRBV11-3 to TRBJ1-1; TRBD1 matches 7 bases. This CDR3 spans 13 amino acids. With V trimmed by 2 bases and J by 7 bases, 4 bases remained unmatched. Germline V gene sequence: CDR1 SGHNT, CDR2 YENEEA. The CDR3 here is CASSLQGTDEAFF. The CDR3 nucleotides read TGTGCCAGCAGCTTACAAGGGACAGATGAAGCTTTCTTT.

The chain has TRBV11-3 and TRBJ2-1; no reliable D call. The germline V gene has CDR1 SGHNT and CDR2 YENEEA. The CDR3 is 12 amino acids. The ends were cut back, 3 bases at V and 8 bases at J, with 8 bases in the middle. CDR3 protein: CASSLQSDEQFF. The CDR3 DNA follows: TGTGCCAGCAGCTTGCAGTCCGATGAGCAGTTCTTC.

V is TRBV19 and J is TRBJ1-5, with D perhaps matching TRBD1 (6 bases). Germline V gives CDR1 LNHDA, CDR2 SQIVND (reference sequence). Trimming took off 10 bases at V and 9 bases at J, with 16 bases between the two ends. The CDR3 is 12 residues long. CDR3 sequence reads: CATGQSQWPQHF. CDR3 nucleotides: TGTGCCACCGGACAGTCTCAATGGCCCCAGCATTTT.

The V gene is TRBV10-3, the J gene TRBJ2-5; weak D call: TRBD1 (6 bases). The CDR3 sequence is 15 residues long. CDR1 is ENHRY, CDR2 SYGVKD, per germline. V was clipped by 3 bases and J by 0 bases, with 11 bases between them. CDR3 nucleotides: TGTGCCATCAGTGACCCCGGACAGAACCAAGAGACCCAGTACTTC. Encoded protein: CAISDPGQNQETQYF.

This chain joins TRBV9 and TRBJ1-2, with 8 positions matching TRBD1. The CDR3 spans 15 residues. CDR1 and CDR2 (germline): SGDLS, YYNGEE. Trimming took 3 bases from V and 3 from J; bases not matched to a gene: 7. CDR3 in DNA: TGTGCCAGCAGCGCCGGGACAGGTCCTTACTATGGCTACACCTTC. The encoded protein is CASSAGTGPYYGYTF. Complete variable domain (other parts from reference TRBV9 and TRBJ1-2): DSGVTQTPKHLITATGQRVTLRCSPRSGDLSVYWYQQSLDQGLQFLIQYYNGEERAKGNILERFSAQQFPDLHSELNLSSLELGDSALYFCASSAGTGPYYGYTFGSGTRLTVV.

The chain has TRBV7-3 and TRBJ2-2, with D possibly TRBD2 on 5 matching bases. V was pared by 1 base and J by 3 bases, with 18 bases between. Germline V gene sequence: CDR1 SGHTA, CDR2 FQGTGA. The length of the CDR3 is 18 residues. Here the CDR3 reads CASSLKVSRSGYTGELFF. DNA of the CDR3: TGTGCCAGCAGCTTAAAGGTCTCCCGGAGCGGTTACACCGGGGAGCTGTTTTTT.

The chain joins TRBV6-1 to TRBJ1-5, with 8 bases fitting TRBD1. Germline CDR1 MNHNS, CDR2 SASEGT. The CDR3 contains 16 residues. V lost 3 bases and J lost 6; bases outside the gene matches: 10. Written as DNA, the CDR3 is TGTGCCAGCAGTGAGCACAACAGGGGGAGTCGTCAGCCCCAGCATTTT. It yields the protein CASSEHNRGSRQPQHF.

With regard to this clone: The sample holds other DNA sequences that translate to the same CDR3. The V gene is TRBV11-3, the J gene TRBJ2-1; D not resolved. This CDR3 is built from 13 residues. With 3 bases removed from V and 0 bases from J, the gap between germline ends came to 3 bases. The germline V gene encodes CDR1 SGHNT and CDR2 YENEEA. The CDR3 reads CASSLSSYNEQFF. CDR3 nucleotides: TGTGCCAGCAGCTTGAGCTCCTACAATGAGCAGTTCTTC.

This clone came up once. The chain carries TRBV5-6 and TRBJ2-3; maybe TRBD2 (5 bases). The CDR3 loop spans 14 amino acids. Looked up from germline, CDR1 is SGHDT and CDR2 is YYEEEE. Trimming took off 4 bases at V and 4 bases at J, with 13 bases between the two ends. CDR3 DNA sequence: TGTGCCAGCAGCCCCCCATGGGGAGCAGATACGCAGTATTTT. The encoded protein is CASSPPWGADTQYF.

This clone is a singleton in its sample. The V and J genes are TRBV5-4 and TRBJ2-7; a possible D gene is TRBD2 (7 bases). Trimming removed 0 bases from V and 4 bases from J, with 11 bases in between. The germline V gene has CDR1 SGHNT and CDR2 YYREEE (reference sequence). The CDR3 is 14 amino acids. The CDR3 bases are TGTGCCAGCAGCTTGGTCGGGGGGCAATACGAGCAGTACGTC. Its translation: CASSLVGGQYEQYV.

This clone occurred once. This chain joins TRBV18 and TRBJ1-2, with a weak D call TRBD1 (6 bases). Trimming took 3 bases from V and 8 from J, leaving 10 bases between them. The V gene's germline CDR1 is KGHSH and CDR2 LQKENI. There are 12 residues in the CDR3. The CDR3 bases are TGTGCCAGCTCACCGGGGGGGCGCGGCTACACCTTC. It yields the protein CASSPGGRGYTF.

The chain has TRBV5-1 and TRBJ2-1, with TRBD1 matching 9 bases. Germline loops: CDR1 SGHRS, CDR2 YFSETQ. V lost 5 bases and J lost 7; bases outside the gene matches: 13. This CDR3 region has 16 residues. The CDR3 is CASRLRTGGAHNEQFF. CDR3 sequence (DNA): TGCGCCAGCAGATTACGTACAGGGGGCGCCCATAATGAGCAGTTCTTC.

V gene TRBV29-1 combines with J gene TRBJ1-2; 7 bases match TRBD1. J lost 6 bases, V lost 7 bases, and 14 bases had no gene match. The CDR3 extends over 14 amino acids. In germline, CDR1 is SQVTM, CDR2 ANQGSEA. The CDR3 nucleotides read TGCAGCGCTTCCGGAAACAGGGGCCTGGATGGCTACACCTTC. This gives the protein CSASGNRGLDGYTF.

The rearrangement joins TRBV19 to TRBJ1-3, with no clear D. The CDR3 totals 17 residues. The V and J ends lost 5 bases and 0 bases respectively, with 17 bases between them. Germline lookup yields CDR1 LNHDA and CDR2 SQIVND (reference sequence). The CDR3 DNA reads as TGTGCCAGTAGTCCGCCGACGGGTACTTCCTCTGGAAACACCATATATTTT. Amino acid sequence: CASSPPTGTSSGNTIYF.

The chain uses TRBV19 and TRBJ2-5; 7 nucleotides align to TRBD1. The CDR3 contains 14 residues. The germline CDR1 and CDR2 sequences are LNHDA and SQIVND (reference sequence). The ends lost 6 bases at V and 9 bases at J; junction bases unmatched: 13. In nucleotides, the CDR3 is TGTGCCAGTAGGCCGGACAGGACAGACGTGGCCCAGTACTTC. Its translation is CASRPDRTDVAQYF.

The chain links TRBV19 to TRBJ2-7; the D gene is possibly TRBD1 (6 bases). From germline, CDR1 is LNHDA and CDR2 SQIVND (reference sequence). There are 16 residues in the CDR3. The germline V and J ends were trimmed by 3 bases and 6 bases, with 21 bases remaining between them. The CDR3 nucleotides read TGTGCCAGTAGTATGAGGTCGGACAGTGCTCGGGTCGAGCAGTACTTC. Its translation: CASSMRSDSARVEQYF.

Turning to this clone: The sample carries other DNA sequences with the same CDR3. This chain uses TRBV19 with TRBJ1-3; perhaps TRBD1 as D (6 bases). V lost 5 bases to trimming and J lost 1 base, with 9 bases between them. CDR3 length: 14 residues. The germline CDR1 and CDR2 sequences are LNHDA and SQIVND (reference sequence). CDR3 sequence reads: CASSAQGSGNTIYF. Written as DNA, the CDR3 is TGTGCCAGTAGTGCACAGGGTTCTGGAAACACCATATATTTT.